The present entry profiles one T cell receptor (beta chain) with its context. The antigen remains unidentified. This sample stems from a study of T cells expressing NK-cell markers. The overall study: Researchers got TCR beta repertoires out of sorted CD3+CD56+NKG2C+, CD3+CD56+NKG2C- and CD3+CD56-NKG2C+ T cells. Seven donors tested HCMV-seropositive and one tested seronegative among the eight sequenced.

A 5'RACE template switching approach incorporating UMIs was used to make TCR beta cDNA. TCRdb reworked the 5' RACE reads into one entry per CDR3 protein, no DNA. Its table lists 300,000 to 500,000 distinct CDR3 sequences. General study results and limits: Where several donors were concerned, these clonotypes also led the CD3+CD56-NKG2C+ fraction.

The V gene's germline CDR1 is SGHRS and CDR2 YFSETQ. CDR3 length: 15 amino acids. The J gene is TRBJ1-3, the V gene TRBV5-1. The receptor was derived from a woman aged 45 to 65 in good health. The sequencing input was blood T cells: a sorted CD56 or NKG2C T cell subset, CD4+ or CD8+ T cells, or bulk PBMC T cells (not recorded which). The CDR3 region is CASKDGLGLGNTIYF.